The entry that follows covers one T cell receptor beta chain sequence. Sequencing was performed with immunoSEQ multiplex PCR; in TCRdb, only in-frame clones are kept and a portion is missing. The profile shows 200,000 to 250,000 clones, more than 65% of them singletons. This specimen comes from a study of blood T cell repertoires in COVID-19. About the study: The cDNA or gDNA used as material had been derived from T cells, B-cell-depleted T cells, or PBMCs.

V was pared by 1 base and J by 0 bases, with 8 bases between. CDR1 and CDR2 (germline): SGHRS, YFSETQ. This CDR3 is built from 15 residues. Sequences were obtained from peripheral blood. The chain joins TRBV5-1 to TRBJ2-1; unclear D gene. This TCR was recovered from a man between 45 and 60 years old with active or convalescent COVID-19. The DNA of the CDR3 is TGCGCCAGCAGCTTGTATCCGAGCTCCTACAATGAGCAGTTCTTC. Translating it yields CASSLYPSSYNEQFF.